Shown below are 30 T cell receptor beta chains from a single sample sequenced in a study of blood T cell repertoires in COVID-19. Measured with immunoSEQ multiplex PCR; TCRdb has only the in-frame clones, and not every one. The sample gives 170,000 or so clones, about 90% of which show up once; about 6.5% is in the top ten. The material sequenced was PBMCs or T cells enriched from blood (not recorded which). Receptors were obtained from a woman aged 50 to 60 who had recovered from COVID-19.

CDR3 sequence reads: CASSPQGGNTEAFF. The CDR3 DNA is TGCGCCAGCAGCCCACAGGGGGGGAACACTGAAGCTTTCTTT. This chain joins TRBV5-1 and TRBJ1-1, with 8 bases aligning to TRBD1. Germline V CDR1 and CDR2: SGHRS, YFSETQ. V shed 4 bases, J shed 1 base, and the junction held 3 bases outside the gene matches. CDR3 length: 14 amino acids.

The chain employs TRBV3-1 (or the pseudogene TRBV3-2) and TRBJ2-1; 14 bases match TRBD2. CDR3 length equals 16 residues. J lost 8 bases, V lost 2 bases, and 5 bases had no gene match. Germline V CDR1 and CDR2: LGHDT, YNNKEL (reference sequence). CDR3 amino acids: CASSQKTSGRADEQFF. CDR3 sequence (DNA): TGTGCCAGCAGCCAAAAGACTAGCGGGAGGGCCGATGAGCAGTTCTTC.

With respect to this clone: In the same sample, other DNA sequences code for this CDR3. The genes are TRBV5-1 and TRBJ2-7; 7 bases agree with TRBD1. Germline V gene data show CDR1 as SGHRS and CDR2 as YFSETQ. The CDR3 runs 14 residues. V trimming: 4 bases; J trimming: 0 bases; junction bases outside the gene matches: 4. CDR3 amino acids: CASSLSGGSYEQYF. CDR3 nucleotides: TGCGCCAGCAGCCTATCAGGGGGCTCCTACGAGCAGTACTTC.

This rearrangement joins TRBV11-2 to TRBJ2-2; 11 bases map to TRBD2. Trimming removed 4 bases from V and 0 bases from J; junction bases left unmatched: 4. Germline V lookup: CDR1 SGHAT, CDR2 FQNNGV. The CDR3 runs to 17 residues. The CDR3 is CASSSGLAGPNTGELFF. In DNA, the CDR3 is TGTGCCAGCAGCTCAGGACTAGCGGGCCCGAACACCGGGGAGCTGTTTTTT.

V and J are TRBV19 and TRBJ1-5; possibly TRBD1 for D (6 bases). Germline values: CDR1 LNHDA, CDR2 SQIVND (reference sequence). V was cut by 0 bases and J by 0 bases, with 9 bases left in between. The CDR3 has 16 residues. CDR3 in amino acids: CASSIEDSPSNQPQHF. The CDR3 bases are TGTGCCAGTAGTATAGAGGACAGTCCTAGCAATCAGCCCCAGCATTTT. Full variable domain (rest looked up from reference TRBV19 and TRBJ1-5): DGGITQSPKYLFRKEGQNVTLSCEQNLNHDAMYWYRQDPGQGLRLIYYSQIVNDFQKGDIAEGYSVSREKKESFPLTVTSAQKNPTAFYLCASSIEDSPSNQPQHFGDGTRLSIL.

The gene calls are TRBV6-5 and TRBJ2-7, with 9 bases that match TRBD2. The CDR3 sequence is 13 residues long. Germline CDR1 and CDR2: MNHEY and SVGAGI. The V segment lost 7 bases and the J segment 4 bases; nucleotides outside the gene matches: 5. The CDR3 protein is CASKKAGGYEQYF. CDR3 coding DNA: TGTGCCAGCAAAAAGGCGGGGGGGTACGAGCAGTACTTC.

The chain couples TRBV9 to TRBJ1-1, with TRBD1 matching 7 bases. After removal of 5 bases from V and 1 base from J, the junction contained 2 bases not matched to a gene. CDR1 SGDLS and CDR2 YYNGEE come from the germline V gene. This CDR3 contains 13 residues. The CDR3 spells CASRTGPNTEAFF. The CDR3 bases are TGTGCCAGCAGGACAGGGCCGAACACTGAAGCTTTCTTT.

This clone was picked up one time. The V call is TRBV11-3, the J call TRBJ2-2, with TRBD1 identical over 11 bases. Losses at the gene ends were 1 base for V and 3 bases for J; bases not matched to a gene: 4. The CDR3 sequence is 17 residues long. Germline loops: CDR1 SGHNT, CDR2 YENEEA. The CDR3 region is CASSLGTGGEDTGELFF. DNA for the CDR3: TGTGCCAGCAGCTTAGGGACAGGGGGCGAGGACACCGGGGAGCTGTTTTTT.

J is TRBJ2-7 and V is TRBV2, with TRBD1 identical over 9 bases. J was trimmed by 6 bases and V by 6 bases; bases with no gene match: 12. The germline gives CDR1 SNHLY, CDR2 FYNNEI. This CDR3 has 15 amino acids. CDR3 in DNA: TGTGCCAGCAGGAACTCGGACAGGGGAACCTCCGAGCAGTACTTC. Translation: CASRNSDRGTSEQYF.

The genes are TRBV15 and TRBJ1-2; D is undetermined. Germline lookup yields CDR1 LNHNV and CDR2 YYDKDF (reference sequence). The CDR3 covers 14 residues. V was cut by 0 bases and J by 4 bases, with 9 bases left in between. CDR3 sequence: CATSRDRQVYGYTF. CDR3 in DNA: TGTGCCACCAGCAGAGATAGGCAGGTCTATGGCTACACCTTC.

V usage is TRBV6-5 and J usage is TRBJ1-6; the D gene is possibly TRBD1 (6 bases). This CDR3 region has 14 residues. The V end was cut by 7 bases, the J end by 6 bases, with 13 bases between. CDR1 is MNHEY and CDR2 is SVGAGI in the germline V gene. The CDR3 sequence is CASTSGGANSPLHF. CDR3 DNA sequence: TGTGCCAGCACTTCGGGGGGGGCTAATTCACCCCTCCACTTT.

The V call is TRBV19, the J call TRBJ2-1; 11 nucleotides agree with TRBD2. The CDR3 loop spans 15 amino acids. Germline CDR1 LNHDA, CDR2 SQIVND (reference sequence). The V segment lost 0 bases and the J segment 10 bases; nucleotides outside the gene matches: 5. The CDR3 DNA follows: TGTGCCAGTAGTATAGACACCCTAGCGGGAGGAGAGCAGTTCTTC. This sequence encodes CASSIDTLAGGEQFF.

CDR3 nucleotide sequence: TGTGCCAGCAGCCATGCTAGCGCCGCCTACAATGAGCAGTTCTTC. This sequence encodes CASSHASAAYNEQFF. The chain combines TRBV4-2 with TRBJ2-1; D is perhaps TRBD2 (6 bases). Per the germline V gene, CDR1 is LGHNA and CDR2 is YNFKEQ. The CDR3 runs to 15 residues. The V end was cut by 3 bases, the J end by 2 bases, with 11 bases between.

The chain combines TRBV10-1 with TRBJ2-1; TRBD2 matches at 8 bases. This CDR3 is 15 amino acids long. Germline values: CDR1 WNHNN, CDR2 SYGVQD (reference sequence). After removal of 8 bases from V and 8 bases from J, the junction contained 14 bases not matched to a gene. The CDR3 bases are TGCGCCAGCCCCAACCCGCGACTAGCGTTATATGAGCAGTTCTTC. This encodes CASPNPRLALYEQFF.

Concerning this clone: One end of the junction is discordant with germline, which a read error may explain. CDR3 loop: CASSYSWGDSYGYTF. The CDR3 nucleotides are TGTGCCAGCAGCTACTCGTGGGGCGATAGCTATGGCTACACCTTC. The chain recombines TRBV6-5 with TRBJ1-2, with TRBD1 as a possible D gene (5 bases). The CDR3 is 15 residues long. In germline, CDR1 is MNHEY, CDR2 SVGAGI.

The CDR3 DNA follows: TGTGCCTGGAGCCGTCCCGGGCAGCCCCAGCATTTT. This encodes CAWSRPGQPQHF. V is TRBV30 and J is TRBJ1-5, with D unresolved. Trimming took 3 bases from V and 7 from J, leaving 10 bases between them. This CDR3 is built from 12 residues. Germline V gene sequence: CDR1 GTSNPN, CDR2 SVGIG (reference sequence).

The J gene is TRBJ2-3, the V gene TRBV6-5, with TRBD2 as a possible D gene (6 bases). The V end was cut by 6 bases, the J end by 4 bases, with 11 bases between. The CDR3 is made up of 13 amino acids. Germline lookup yields CDR1 MNHEY and CDR2 SVGAGI. CDR3 in amino acids: CASSREIPDTQYF. In DNA form, the CDR3 reads TGTGCCAGCAGCCGGGAGATCCCAGATACGCAGTATTTT.

The chain recombines TRBV30 with TRBJ1-1, with D unresolved. In germline, CDR1 is GTSNPN, CDR2 SVGIG (reference sequence). V was shortened by 4 bases and J by 3 bases, with 12 bases between the two germline ends. CDR3 size: 13 residues. CDR3 nucleotides: TGTGCCTGGACAGGTGCCCACGACACTGAAGCTTTCTTT. Its translation: CAWTGAHDTEAFF.

V and J are TRBV19 and TRBJ2-3; 8 positions agree with TRBD2. The CDR3 loop spans 14 amino acids. With 4 bases clipped from V and 3 bases from J, the junction kept 3 bases outside the gene matches. Germline V gene lookup returns CDR1 LNHDA and CDR2 SQIVND (reference sequence). CDR3 region: CASSTSGGTDTQYF. DNA of the CDR3: TGTGCCAGTAGTACGAGCGGGGGAACAGATACGCAGTATTTT.

The sample holds one count of this clone. The CDR3 is CATSKAGEVYNEQFF. Written as DNA, the CDR3 is TGTGCCACTTCAAAAGCGGGAGAGGTGTACAATGAGCAGTTCTTC. The chain combines TRBV24-1 with TRBJ2-1; 8 bases map to TRBD2. Trimming cost V 10 bases and J 4 bases; bases outside gene matches: 11. This CDR3 contains 15 residues. CDR1 and CDR2 from the germline V gene are KGHDR and SFDVKD.

The chain recombines TRBV4-1 with TRBJ2-5, with 7 bases identical to TRBD2. Germline V gene lookup returns CDR1 MGHRA and CDR2 YSYEKL. The CDR3 has 17 amino acids. Unmatched junction bases numbered 11, after V lost 4 bases and J lost 0 bases. The CDR3, as DNA: TGCGCCAGCAGCCGGGAGGGCCAACATTCGTACCAAGAGACCCAGTACTTC. Translating it yields CASSREGQHSYQETQYF.

The rearrangement uses TRBV19 and TRBJ1-1, with a weak D call TRBD1 (6 bases). The CDR3 loop spans 14 amino acids. Per the germline V gene, CDR1 is LNHDA and CDR2 is SQIVND (reference sequence). Deletions cut 3 bases from V and 2 bases from J, with 10 bases between. The CDR3 loop reads CASSIHRENTEAFF. CDR3 nucleotides: TGTGCCAGTAGTATTCACAGGGAAAACACTGAAGCTTTCTTT.

The rearrangement uses TRBV19 and TRBJ2-1; 12 bases agree with TRBD2. This CDR3 contains 15 residues. The germline V gene encodes CDR1 LNHDA and CDR2 SQIVND (reference sequence). With 4 bases clipped from V and 12 bases from J, the junction kept 10 bases outside the gene matches. CDR3 residues: CASSTGLAGLTVQFF. DNA of the CDR3: TGTGCCAGTAGTACAGGACTAGCGGGATTGACGGTGCAGTTCTTC.

The chain recombines TRBV5-1 with TRBJ1-1; D is perhaps TRBD1 (5 bases). The CDR3 runs 16 residues. V lost 2 bases, J lost 1 base, and 15 bases lay in between. Germline V CDR1 and CDR2: SGHRS, YFSETQ. For the CDR3, the DNA is TGCGCCAGCAGCTTTATCGGGACTTACGAGAACACTGAAGCTTTCTTT. Protein product: CASSFIGTYENTEAFF.

This chain links TRBV7-6 with TRBJ2-1; D may be TRBD2 (5 bases). CDR3 length: 14 residues. Trimming took 0 bases from V and 3 from J, leaving 6 bases between them. CDR1 SGHVS and CDR2 FNYEAQ come from the germline V gene. CDR3 in amino acids: CASSLAGVYNEQFF. The CDR3 DNA is TGTGCCAGCAGCTTAGCGGGAGTCTACAATGAGCAGTTCTTC.

This clone was recorded only once. The genes are TRBV29-1 and TRBJ2-3, with 8 bases lining up with TRBD2. Germline V lookup: CDR1 SQVTM, CDR2 ANQGSEA. This CDR3 region has 13 residues. Trimming cost V 6 bases and J 2 bases; bases outside gene matches: 4. CDR3 sequence reads: CSVGGGPTDTQYF. DNA of the CDR3: TGCAGCGTCGGGGGGGGGCCCACAGATACGCAGTATTTT.

The genes are TRBV30 and TRBJ2-7; 9 bases are shared with TRBD2. Trimming removed 0 bases from V and 2 bases from J; junction bases left unmatched: 2. The CDR3 contains 14 residues. Germline lookup yields CDR1 GTSNPN and CDR2 SVGIG (reference sequence). The CDR3 coding sequence is TGTGCCTGGAGTGTACTAGCGGGTCCCTACGAGCAGTACTTC. It is translated as CAWSVLAGPYEQYF.

The rearrangement links TRBV21-1 to TRBJ2-1; the table calls TRBD1, which could not be checked here. TRBV21-1 is a pseudogene locus. This CDR3 is 14 amino acids long. The CDR3 DNA reads TGTGCCAGCAGCAAAGAGAATGGCCCCAGTGAGCAGTTCTTC. Residues: CASSKENGPSEQFF.

The rearrangement links TRBV19 to TRBJ1-2; no clear D. The CDR3 is made up of 16 amino acids. V lost 1 base, J lost 2 bases, and 14 bases lay in between. CDR1 and CDR2 from the germline V gene are LNHDA and SQIVND (reference sequence). CDR3 bases: TGTGCCAGTAGTATAGGTGGCGGAGGTTCCAACTATGGCTACACCTTC. It is translated as CASSIGGGGSNYGYTF.

This clone was seen only once. The CDR3, as DNA: TGTGCCAGCAGTTACTCGGAGCGGACCCCCAACGAGCAGTACTTC. Protein sequence: CASSYSERTPNEQYF. The J gene is TRBJ2-7, the V gene TRBV6-5; D possibly corresponds to TRBD2 (5 bases). CDR1 is MNHEY and CDR2 is SVGAGI in the germline V gene. V was trimmed by 0 bases and J by 5 bases, leaving 14 bases between them. The CDR3 length is 15 residues.